Listed below are T cell receptor beta chains from one sample, sequenced in a study of T-cell reconstitution after alpha-beta-depleted transplantation in children. TCRdb re-called the PCR reads with MiXCR, one entry per CDR3 protein. The sample shows 900,000 or so distinct CDR3 sequences, roughly 16% of them seen only once. The sequenced sample was PBMCs, mostly from graft donor cells, obtained 360 days after TCRalphabeta/CD19-depleted stem cell transplant. The source of these receptors is a male patient aged 5 to 17 who had a stem cell transplant for acute lymphoblastic leukemia, so the T cells may come from the graft donor. Both conserved end residues are part of each CDR3. The order of the fields is J gene, clone size, D gene, V gene, CDR3 protein, CDR3 DNA. D genes are given only for firm matches. Only some rows state a clone size, as once, few, many or a class for expanded clones.

TRBJ2-3	NA	NA	TRBV5-1	CASNLEAGWADTQYF	TGCGCCAGCAACCTGGAGGCAGGGTGGGCAGATACGCAGTATTTT
TRBJ1-6	many	NA	TRBV12-3/TRBV12-4	CASSPIVWDSPLHF	TGTGCCAGCAGCCCCATTGTATGGGATTCACCCCTCCACTTT
TRBJ2-1	NA	TRBD2	TRBV7-7	CASSPAGASGNEQFF	TGTGCCAGCAGTCCAGCGGGAGCCTCGGGGAATGAGCAGTTCTTC
TRBJ2-1	many	TRBD2	TRBV20-1	CSARDPRVAGPINEQFF	TGCAGTGCTAGAGATCCCAGGGTAGCGGGGCCGATCAATGAGCAGTTCTTC
TRBJ1-2	NA	NA	TRBV5-1	CASSLRAGFPYGYTF	TGCGCCAGCAGCTTGCGGGCAGGGTTCCCCTATGGCTACACCTTC
TRBJ1-6	NA	NA	TRBV12-3/TRBV12-4	CASSLTGISPLHF	TGTGCCAGCAGTTTAACAGGGATCTCACCCCTCCACTTT
TRBJ2-1	NA	NA	TRBV27	CASSKPPWDNEQFF	TGTGCCAGCAGCAAACCACCGTGGGACAATGAGCAGTTCTTC
TRBJ2-3	few	TRBD2	TRBV11-1	CASSLGFASGGLTDTQYF	TGTGCCAGCAGCTTAGGCTTCGCTAGCGGGGGTCTCACAGATACGCAGTATTTT
TRBJ2-3	NA	NA	TRBV23-1	CASGLRVRHTQYF	TGCGCCAGCGGACTCAGGGTTAGGCATACGCAGTATTTT
TRBJ2-5	NA	TRBD1	TRBV15	CATSTWTGVETQYF	TGTGCCACCAGCACATGGACAGGGGTCGAGACCCAGTACTTC
TRBJ2-1	few	NA	TRBV28	CASSFGDSTYNEQFF	TGTGCCAGCAGTTTCGGGGACTCCACCTACAATGAGCAGTTCTTC
TRBJ2-7	few	TRBD2	TRBV18	CASSPQTSGSFYEQYF	TGTGCCAGCTCACCACAAACTAGCGGGAGCTTTTACGAGCAGTACTTC
TRBJ1-1	NA	NA	TRBV12-3/TRBV12-4	CASSPGLGNTEAFF	TGTGCCAGCAGCCCTGGACTGGGGAACACTGAAGCTTTCTTT
TRBJ2-7	few	NA	TRBV7-2	CASSPRADFSYEQYF	TGTGCCAGCAGCCCGAGAGCGGACTTTTCCTACGAGCAGTACTTC
TRBJ1-2	NA	NA	TRBV25-1	CASSDSSLRKGYTF	TGTGCCAGCAGTGATTCCAGCCTTCGTAAGGGCTACACCTTC
TRBJ1-1	many	NA	TRBV7-3	CASSLTGPSNTEAFF	TGTGCCAGCAGTTTAACCGGGCCCTCGAACACTGAAGCTTTCTTT
TRBJ2-7	NA	NA	TRBV29-1	CSAYDRGGSSYEQYF	TGCAGCGCTTACGACAGAGGGGGGAGCTCCTACGAGCAGTACTTC
TRBJ2-1	few	NA	TRBV10-1	CASSELRGSRDNEQFF	TGCGCCAGCAGTGAACTGAGGGGGTCAAGGGACAATGAGCAGTTCTTC
TRBJ2-1	many	TRBD2	TRBV13	CASSLSGTNEQFF	TGTGCCAGCAGCCTCAGCGGGACCAATGAGCAGTTCTTC